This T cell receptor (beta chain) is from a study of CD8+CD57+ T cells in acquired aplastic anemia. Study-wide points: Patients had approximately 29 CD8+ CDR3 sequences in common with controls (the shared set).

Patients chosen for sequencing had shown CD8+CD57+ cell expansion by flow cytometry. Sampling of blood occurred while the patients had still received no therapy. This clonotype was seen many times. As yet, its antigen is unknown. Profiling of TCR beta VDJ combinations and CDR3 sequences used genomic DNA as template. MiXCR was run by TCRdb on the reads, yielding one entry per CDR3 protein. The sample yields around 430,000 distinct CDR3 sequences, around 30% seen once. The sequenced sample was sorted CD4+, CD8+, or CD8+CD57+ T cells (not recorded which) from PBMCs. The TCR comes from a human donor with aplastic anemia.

CDR3 bases: TGCAGTGCTATACCCTTTGCAGGGGGCACTGAAGCTTTCTTT. Its protein product is CSAIPFAGGTEAFF. The genes are TRBV20-1 and TRBJ1-1, with TRBD1 matching 7 bases. With 4 bases clipped from V and 4 bases from J, the junction kept 9 bases outside the gene matches. The germline V gene encodes CDR1 DFQATT and CDR2 SNEGSKA (reference sequence). The CDR3 contains 14 residues.